This TCR beta chain is drawn from a study of CD8+ T cells in alopecia areata. As to this clone: A much larger clone sits a single nucleotide away, making a read error possible. Gene names refer to mouse genes. The read halts 4 residues ahead of the CDR3 end, with the missing end drawn from the germline J gene.

In each case, RNA was isolated and then reverse transcribed into cDNA as the sequencing template. This table comes from immunoSEQ multiplex PCR, and its TCRdb copy is limited to in-frame clones, with some not included. The sample offers around 300,000 clones and no singletons, the top ten holding about 1.1%. From germline, CDR1 is FNHDT and CDR2 SITEND (reference sequence). The V gene lost 5 bases and the J gene lost 0 bases, with 13 bases spanning the gap. CDR3 length equals 15 residues. Cells pooled from cutaneous lymph nodes were sorted on CD4, CD8alpha, NKG2D, NKG2ACE and other markers. Source material: CD4+ T cells sorted from a lymph node. The rearrangement links TRBV19 to TRBJ2-3; tentative D call: TRBD1 (6 bases). This clonotype was sampled from a C3H/HeJ mouse with alopecia areata. This strain has MHC haplotype H2-k. The covered CDR3 bases are TGTGCCAGCAGCCGGGGACAAACTAGTGCAGAA. It encodes CASSRGQTSAE. The whole CDR3 reads CASSRGQTSAETLYF.